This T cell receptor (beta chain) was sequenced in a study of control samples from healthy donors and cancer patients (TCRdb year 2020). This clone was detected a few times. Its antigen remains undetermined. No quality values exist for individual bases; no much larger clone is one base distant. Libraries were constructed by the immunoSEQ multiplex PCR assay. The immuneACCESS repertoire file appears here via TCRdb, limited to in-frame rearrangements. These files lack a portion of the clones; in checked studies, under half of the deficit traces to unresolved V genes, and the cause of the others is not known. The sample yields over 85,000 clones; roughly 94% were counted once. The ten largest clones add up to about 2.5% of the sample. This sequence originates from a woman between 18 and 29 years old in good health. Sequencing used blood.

The nucleotide sequence is TGTGCCAGCAGCTTAGGGGTGTGGGGCTACACCTTC. Translated, this gives CASSLGVWGYTF. The chain links TRBV11-2 with TRBJ1-2, with no confident D gene call. Inclusive of the bounding cysteine and phenylalanine, the CDR3 is 12 residues long. This entry keeps only the CDR3 DNA: 36 bases, framed from base 1. The junction carries 8 bases between V and J, which are trimmed by 1 base and 8 bases respectively. The CDR1 and CDR2 encoded by the germline V gene are SGHAT and FQNNGV.